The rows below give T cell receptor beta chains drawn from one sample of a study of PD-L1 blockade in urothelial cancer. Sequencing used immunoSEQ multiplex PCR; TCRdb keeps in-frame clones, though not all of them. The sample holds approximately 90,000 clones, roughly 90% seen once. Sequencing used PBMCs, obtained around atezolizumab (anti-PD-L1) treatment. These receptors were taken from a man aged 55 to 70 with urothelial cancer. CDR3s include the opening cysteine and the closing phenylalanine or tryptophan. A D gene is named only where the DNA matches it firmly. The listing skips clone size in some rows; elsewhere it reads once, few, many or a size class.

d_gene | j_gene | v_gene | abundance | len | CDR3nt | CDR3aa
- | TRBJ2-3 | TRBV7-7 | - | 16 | TGTGCCAGCAGCCGGGGTCCGGGGGATGGGACAGATACGCAGTATTTT | CASSRGPGDGTDTQYF
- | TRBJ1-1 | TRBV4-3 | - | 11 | TGCGCCAGCAGCCAAGATTCTCGAGCTTTCTTT | CASSQDSRAFF
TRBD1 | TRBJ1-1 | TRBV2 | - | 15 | TGTGCCAGCAGTATACCAGGGAGGACAGGCACTGAAGCTTTCTTT | CASSIPGRTGTEAFF
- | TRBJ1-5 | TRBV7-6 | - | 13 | TGTGCCAGCAGCTTAAGCCCCCGACAGCCCCAGCATTTT | CASSLSPRQPQHF
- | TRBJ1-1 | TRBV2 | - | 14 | TGTGCCAGCGAATACGACAGAATGGACACTGAAGCTTTCTTT | CASEYDRMDTEAFF
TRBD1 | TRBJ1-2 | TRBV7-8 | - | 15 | TGTGCCAGCAGCTTAATACCAGGGGGCGCGAGGGGCTACACCTTC | CASSLIPGGARGYTF
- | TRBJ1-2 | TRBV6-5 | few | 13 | TGTGCCAGCAGTTCTCGGGAGGACTATGGCTACACCTTC | CASSSREDYGYTF
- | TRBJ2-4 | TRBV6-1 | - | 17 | TGTGCCAGCAGTGAAAACGCCAGACTCCGGGCCAAAAACATTCAGTACTTC | CASSENARLRAKNIQYF
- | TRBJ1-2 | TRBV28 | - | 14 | TGTGCCAGCCACACCGGAGGGGATAACTATGGCTACACCTTC | CASHTGGDNYGYTF
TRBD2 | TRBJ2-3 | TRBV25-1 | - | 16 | TGTGCCAGCAGTGAATCCGGGCGGGGGGGCATGTATACGCAGTATTTT | CASSESGRGGMYTQYF
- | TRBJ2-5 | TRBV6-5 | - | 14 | TGTGCCAGCAGTGTCATCAGGGGTGGCGAGACCCAGTACTTC | CASSVIRGGETQYF
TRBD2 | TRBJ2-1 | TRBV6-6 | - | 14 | TGTGCCAGCAGTGAGCGGGGGGGGTACAATGAGCAGTTCTTC | CASSERGGYNEQFF
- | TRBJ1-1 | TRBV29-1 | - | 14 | TGCAGCGTTGTACAGGCTAATATTAACACTGAAGCTTTCTTT | CSVVQANINTEAFF
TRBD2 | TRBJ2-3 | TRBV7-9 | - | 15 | TGTGCCAGCAGCCTCGTTAGCGGGAGGTCAGATACGCAGTATTTT | CASSLVSGRSDTQYF
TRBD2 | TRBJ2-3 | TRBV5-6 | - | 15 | TGTGCCAGCAGTTTCTTGAGCGGGAATAGAGATACGCAGTATTTT | CASSFLSGNRDTQYF
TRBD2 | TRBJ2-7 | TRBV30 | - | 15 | TGTGCCTGGAGTGGGAGCGGGGGAAGCTCCTACGAGCAGTACTTC | CAWSGSGGSSYEQYF
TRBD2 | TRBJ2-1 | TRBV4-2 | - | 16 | TGTGCCAGCAGCCCTATTAGCGGGGGGCGCGACAATGAGCAGTTCTTC | CASSPISGGRDNEQFF
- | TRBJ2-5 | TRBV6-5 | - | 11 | TGTGCCAGCAGAGGGGAAGAGACCCAGTACTTC | CASRGEETQYF
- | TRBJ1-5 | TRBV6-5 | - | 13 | TGTGCCAGCCGTAGATATAGCAATCAGCCCCAGCATTTT | CASRRYSNQPQHF
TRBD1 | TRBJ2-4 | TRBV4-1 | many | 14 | TGCGCCAGCAGCCGCACAAACACCCGGGACAGAACCTACTTC | CASSRTNTRDRTYF
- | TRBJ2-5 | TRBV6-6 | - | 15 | TGTGCCAGCAGTTACTCGTTGGGGCTCCAGGAGACCCAGTACTTC | CASSYSLGLQETQYF
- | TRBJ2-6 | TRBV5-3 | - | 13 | TGTGCCAGAAGCTCGACACGACACAACGTCCTGACTTTC | CARSSTRHNVLTF